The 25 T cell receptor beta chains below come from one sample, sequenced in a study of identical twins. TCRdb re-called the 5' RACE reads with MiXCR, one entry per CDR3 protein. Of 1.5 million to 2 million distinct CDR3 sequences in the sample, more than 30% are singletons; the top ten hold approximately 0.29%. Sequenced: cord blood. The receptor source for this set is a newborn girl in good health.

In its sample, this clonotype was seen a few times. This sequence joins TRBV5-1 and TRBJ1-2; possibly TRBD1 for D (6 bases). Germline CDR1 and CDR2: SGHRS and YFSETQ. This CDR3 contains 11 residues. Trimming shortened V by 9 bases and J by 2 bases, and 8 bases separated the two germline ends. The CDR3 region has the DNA TGCGCCAAGGGACAAAACTATGGCTACACCTTC. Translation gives CAKGQNYGYTF. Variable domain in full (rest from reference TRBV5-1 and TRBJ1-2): KAGVTQTPRYLIKTRGQQVTLSCSPISGHRSVSWYQQTPGQGLQFLFEYFSETQRNKGNFPGRFSGRQFSNSRSEMNVSTLELGDSALYLCAKGQNYGYTFGSGTRLTVV.

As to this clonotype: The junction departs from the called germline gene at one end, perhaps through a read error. CDR3 in amino acids: CASSSGSSTDTHYF. In DNA form, the CDR3 reads TGTGCCAGCAGTAGCGGGTCGAGCACAGATACGCACTATTTT. The genes are TRBV2 and TRBJ2-3; possibly TRBD2 for D (6 bases). The CDR3 runs to 14 residues. Germline V gene sequence: CDR1 SNHLY, CDR2 FYNNEI.

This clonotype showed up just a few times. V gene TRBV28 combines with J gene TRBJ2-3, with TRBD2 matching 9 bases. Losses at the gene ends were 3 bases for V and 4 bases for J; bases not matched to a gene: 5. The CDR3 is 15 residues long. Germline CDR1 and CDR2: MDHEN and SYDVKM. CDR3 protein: CASSFQREVADTQYF. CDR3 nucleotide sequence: TGTGCCAGCAGTTTCCAGCGGGAGGTGGCAGATACGCAGTATTTT.

Here the CDR3 reads CASTRGTRSSYNEQFF. In nucleotides, the CDR3 is TGTGCCAGCACCAGGGGGACTAGAAGCTCCTACAATGAGCAGTTCTTC. The chain recombines TRBV12-3 or TRBV12-4 with TRBJ2-1; a weak D match, TRBD2 (8 bases). V gave up 7 bases and J gave up 0 bases, with 16 bases separating them. The CDR3 contains 16 residues.

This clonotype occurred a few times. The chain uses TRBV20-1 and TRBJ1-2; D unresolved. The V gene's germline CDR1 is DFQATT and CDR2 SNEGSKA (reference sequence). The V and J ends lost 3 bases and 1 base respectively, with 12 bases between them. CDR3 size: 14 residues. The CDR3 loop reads CSASPGEFNYGYTF. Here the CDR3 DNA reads TGCAGTGCTAGTCCCGGCGAATTTAACTATGGCTACACCTTC.

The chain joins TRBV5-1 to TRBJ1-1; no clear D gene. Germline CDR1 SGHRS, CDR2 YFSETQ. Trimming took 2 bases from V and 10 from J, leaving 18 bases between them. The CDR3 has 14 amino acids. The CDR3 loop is CASSLEGTGPGAFF. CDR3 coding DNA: TGCGCCAGCAGCTTAGAGGGTACGGGCCCAGGAGCTTTCTTT.

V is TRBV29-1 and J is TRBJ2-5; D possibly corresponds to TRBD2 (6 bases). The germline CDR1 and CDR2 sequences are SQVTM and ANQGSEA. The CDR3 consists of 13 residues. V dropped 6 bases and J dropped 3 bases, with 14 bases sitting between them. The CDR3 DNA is TGCAGCGTCTCCGAGCGGGCAAAAGAGACCCAGTACTTC. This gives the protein CSVSERAKETQYF.

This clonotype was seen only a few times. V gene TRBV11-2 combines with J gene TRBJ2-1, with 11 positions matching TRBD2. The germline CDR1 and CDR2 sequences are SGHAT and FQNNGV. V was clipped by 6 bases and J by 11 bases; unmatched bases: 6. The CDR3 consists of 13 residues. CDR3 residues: CASSASGGYKQFF. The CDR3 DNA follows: TGTGCCAGCAGTGCTAGCGGGGGGTATAAGCAGTTCTTC. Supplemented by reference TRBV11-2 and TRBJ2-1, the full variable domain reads EAGVAQSPRYKIIEKRQSVAFWCNPISGHATLYWYQQILGQGPKLLIQFQNNGVVDDSQLPKDRFSAERLKGVDSTLKIQPAKLEDSAVYLCASSASGGYKQFFGPGTRLTVL.

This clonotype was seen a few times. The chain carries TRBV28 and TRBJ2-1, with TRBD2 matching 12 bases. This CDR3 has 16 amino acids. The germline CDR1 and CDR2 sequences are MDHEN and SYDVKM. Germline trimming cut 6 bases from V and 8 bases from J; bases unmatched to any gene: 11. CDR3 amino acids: CASRPVVTSGSYEQFF. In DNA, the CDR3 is TGTGCCAGCAGGCCGGTAGTGACTAGCGGGAGCTATGAGCAGTTCTTC. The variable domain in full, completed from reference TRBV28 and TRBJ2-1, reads DVKVTQSSRYLVKRTGEKVFLECVQDMDHENMFWYRQDPGLGLRLIYFSYDVKMKEKGDIPEGYSVSREKKERFSLILESASTNQTSMYLCASRPVVTSGSYEQFFGPGTRLTVL.

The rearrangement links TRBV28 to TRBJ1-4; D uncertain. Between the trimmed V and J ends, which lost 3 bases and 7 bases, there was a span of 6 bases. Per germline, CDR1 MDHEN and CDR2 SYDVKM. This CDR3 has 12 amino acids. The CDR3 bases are TGTGCCAGCAGTTTTCGGACTGAAAAACTGTTTTTT. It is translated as CASSFRTEKLFF. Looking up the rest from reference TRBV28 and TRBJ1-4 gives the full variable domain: DVKVTQSSRYLVKRTGEKVFLECVQDMDHENMFWYRQDPGLGLRLIYFSYDVKMKEKGDIPEGYSVSREKKERFSLILESASTNQTSMYLCASSFRTEKLFFGSGTQLSVL.

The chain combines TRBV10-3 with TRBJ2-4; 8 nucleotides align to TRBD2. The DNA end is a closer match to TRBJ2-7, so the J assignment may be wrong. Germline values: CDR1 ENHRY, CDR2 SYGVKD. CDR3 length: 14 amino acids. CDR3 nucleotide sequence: TGTGCCATCAGTAGAGCGGGAGCCGACAACGAGCAGTACTTC. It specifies CAISRAGADNEQYF.

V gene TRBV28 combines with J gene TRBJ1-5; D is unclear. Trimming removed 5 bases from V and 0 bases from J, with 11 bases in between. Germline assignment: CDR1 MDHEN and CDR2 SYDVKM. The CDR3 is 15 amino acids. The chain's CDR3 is CASSRSPYSNQPQHF. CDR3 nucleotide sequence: TGTGCCAGCAGTAGGTCCCCATATAGCAATCAGCCCCAGCATTTT. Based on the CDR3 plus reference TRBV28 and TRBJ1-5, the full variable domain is DVKVTQSSRYLVKRTGEKVFLECVQDMDHENMFWYRQDPGLGLRLIYFSYDVKMKEKGDIPEGYSVSREKKERFSLILESASTNQTSMYLCASSRSPYSNQPQHFGDGTRLSIL.

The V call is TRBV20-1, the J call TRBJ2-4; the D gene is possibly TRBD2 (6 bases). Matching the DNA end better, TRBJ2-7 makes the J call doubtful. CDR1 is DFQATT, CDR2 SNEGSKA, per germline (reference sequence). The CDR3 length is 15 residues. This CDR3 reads CSGARASVSSYEQYF. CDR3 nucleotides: TGCAGTGGAGCCCGGGCTAGCGTTTCCTCCTACGAGCAGTACTTC.

CDR3 in amino acids: CASSTSTGDEQYF. The CDR3, as DNA: TGCGCCAGCAGCACCAGTACAGGGGACGAGCAGTACTTC. This chain connects TRBV4-1 to TRBJ2-5; 7 positions agree with TRBD1. The DNA end is a closer match to TRBJ2-7, so the J assignment may be wrong. The CDR3 length is 13 residues. Per the germline V gene, CDR1 is MGHRA and CDR2 is YSYEKL.

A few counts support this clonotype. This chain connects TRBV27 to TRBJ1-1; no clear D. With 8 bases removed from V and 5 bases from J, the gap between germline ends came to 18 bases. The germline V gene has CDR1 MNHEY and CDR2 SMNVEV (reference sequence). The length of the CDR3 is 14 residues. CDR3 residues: CASYKPPGGTEAFF. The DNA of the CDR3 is TGTGCCAGCTATAAGCCGCCGGGCGGAACTGAAGCTTTCTTT.

CDR3 loop: CSARVVNYGYTF. CDR3 sequence (DNA): TGCAGTGCTAGAGTGGTCAACTATGGCTACACCTTC. V and J are TRBV20-1 and TRBJ1-2; D unclear. The germline V gene encodes CDR1 DFQATT and CDR2 SNEGSKA (reference sequence). Trimming removed 1 base at V and 2 bases at J, with 5 bases between. This CDR3 region has 12 residues.

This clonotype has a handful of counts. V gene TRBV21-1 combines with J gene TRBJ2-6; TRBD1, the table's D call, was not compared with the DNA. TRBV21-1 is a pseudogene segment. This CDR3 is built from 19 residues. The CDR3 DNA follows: TGTGCCAGCAGCAAAGAGAAGGGGGTTGACTTCTCTGGGGCCAACGTCCTGACTTTC. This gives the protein CASSKEKGVDFSGANVLTF.

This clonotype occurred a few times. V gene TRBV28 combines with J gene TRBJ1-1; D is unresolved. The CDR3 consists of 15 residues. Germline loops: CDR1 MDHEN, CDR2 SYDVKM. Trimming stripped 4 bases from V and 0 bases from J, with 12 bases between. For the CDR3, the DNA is TGTGCCAGCAGTTCTCCAGCACACCTGAACACTGAAGCTTTCTTT. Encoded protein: CASSSPAHLNTEAFF.

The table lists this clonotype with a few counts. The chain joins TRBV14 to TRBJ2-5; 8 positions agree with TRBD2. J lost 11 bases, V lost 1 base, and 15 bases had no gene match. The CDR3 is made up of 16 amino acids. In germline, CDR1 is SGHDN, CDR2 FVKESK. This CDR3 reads CASSQGRGLADNEQYF. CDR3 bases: TGTGCCAGCAGCCAAGGAAGAGGACTAGCCGACAATGAGCAGTACTTC.

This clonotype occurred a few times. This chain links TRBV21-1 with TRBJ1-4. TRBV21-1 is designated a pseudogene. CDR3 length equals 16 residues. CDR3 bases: TGTGCCAGCAGCAAAGCGCTTTGGTCCTCTAATGAAAAACTGTTTTTT. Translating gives CASSKALWSSNEKLFF.

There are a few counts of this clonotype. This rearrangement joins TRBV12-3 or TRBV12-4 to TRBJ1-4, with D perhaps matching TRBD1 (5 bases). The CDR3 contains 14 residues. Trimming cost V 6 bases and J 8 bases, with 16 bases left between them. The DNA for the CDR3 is TGTGCCAGCAGCAACAGCTTAAAGGGGGAAAAACTGTTTTTT. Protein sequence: CASSNSLKGEKLFF.

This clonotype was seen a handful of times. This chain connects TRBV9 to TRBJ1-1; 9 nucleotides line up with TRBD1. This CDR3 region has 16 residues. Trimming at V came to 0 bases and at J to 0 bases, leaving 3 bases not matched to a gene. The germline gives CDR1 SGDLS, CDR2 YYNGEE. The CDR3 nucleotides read TGTGCCAGCAGCGTAGAGTGGACAGGGGTGAACACTGAAGCTTTCTTT. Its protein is CASSVEWTGVNTEAFF.

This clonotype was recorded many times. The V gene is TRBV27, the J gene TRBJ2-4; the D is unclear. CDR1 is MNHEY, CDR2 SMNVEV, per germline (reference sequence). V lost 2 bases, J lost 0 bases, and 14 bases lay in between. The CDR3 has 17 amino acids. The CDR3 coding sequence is TGTGCCAGCAGTTTAAGGGCAGACCCCTTAGCCAAAAACATTCAGTACTTC. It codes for CASSLRADPLAKNIQYF.

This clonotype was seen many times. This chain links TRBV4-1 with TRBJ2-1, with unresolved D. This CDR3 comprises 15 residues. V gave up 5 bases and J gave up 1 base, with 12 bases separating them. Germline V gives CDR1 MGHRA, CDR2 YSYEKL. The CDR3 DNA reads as TGCGCCAGCAGCTACCTAGGCATTTCCTACAATGAGCAGTTCTTC. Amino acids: CASSYLGISYNEQFF.

For the CDR3, the DNA is TGCAGTGCTAGGCAGGGGGGGGCTCATGAAAAACTGTTTTTT. Amino acids: CSARQGGAHEKLFF. The chain links TRBV20-1 to TRBJ1-4; 7 bases match TRBD1. V shed 3 bases, J shed 6 bases, and the junction held 7 bases outside the gene matches. The germline V gene encodes CDR1 DFQATT and CDR2 SNEGSKA (reference sequence). CDR3 length: 14 amino acids.